This T cell receptor (beta chain) was captured in a study of patients and donors after allogeneic stem cell transplantation. Trimming cost V 8 bases and J 0 bases, with 16 bases left between them. This CDR3 spans 15 amino acids. This clonotype was found many times. MiXCR, applied by TCRdb to the RT-PCR reads, yields one record per CDR3 protein. The sample yields about 410,000 distinct CDR3 sequences, around 15% seen once. The sample comprised blood, either unsorted or a sorted T cell fraction (not recorded which). The rearrangement uses TRBV12-3 or TRBV12-4 and TRBJ1-2; the D is unclear. This sequence was found in a human donor who was either an allogeneic HSCT recipient or a stem cell or donor lymphocyte infusion donor (not recorded which). It is not recorded whose cells these are; they may come from a transplant donor. The DNA of the CDR3 is TGTGCCAGCTCAGAGGCGGGCTTGGCTAACTATGGCTACACCTTC. Protein: CASSEAGLANYGYTF.